This T cell receptor (beta chain) was retrieved from a study of shared clonotypes between healthy human individuals. Profiling relied on immunoSEQ multiplex PCR, and the TCRdb table lists in-frame clones only, not all of them. The table lists some 2,500,000 clones, 92% of them singletons, with approximately 0.41% in the top ten. Study-wide results and limits: The authors sampled blood alone, and tissue repertoires likely differ.

Remarks on this clone: Its specificity is unknown.

The germline V gene has CDR1 SGHAT and CDR2 FQNNGV. This CDR3 contains 15 residues. Between the trimmed V and J ends, which lost 5 bases and 4 bases, there was a span of 14 bases. The chain couples TRBV11-2 to TRBJ2-2; possibly TRBD1 for D (6 bases). This clonotype originated in a man younger than 35 in good health. Some clones in this sample may be carry-over from other donors' samples. The sequencing input was naive CD4+ T cells from PBMCs. Subset of the sample: CD45RA+ positively selected. CDR3 region: CASSPFGGSTGELFF. In nucleotides, the CDR3 is TGTGCCAGCAGCCCATTTGGGGGCAGCACCGGGGAGCTGTTTTTT.